A single T cell receptor beta chain is shown here with its context. Germline lookup yields CDR1 SGHTA and CDR2 FQGNSA. V lost 2 bases to trimming and J lost 1 base, with 7 bases between them. The CDR3 loop spans 14 amino acids. The sample belongs to a study of blood T cell repertoires in COVID-19. Assay used: immunoSEQ multiplex PCR; TCRdb lists only in-frame clones, some missing. This table holds a few hundred thousand clones, around 88% found once. The clonotype comes from a woman in her fifties or sixties with acute or convalescent COVID-19. The sequenced sample was peripheral blood. The chain joins TRBV7-2 to TRBJ2-3; D perhaps matches TRBD1 (5 bases). CDR3 nucleotides: TGTGCCAGCAGCTTATCACAGGGCACAGATACGCAGTATTTT. The encoded protein is CASSLSQGTDTQYF.